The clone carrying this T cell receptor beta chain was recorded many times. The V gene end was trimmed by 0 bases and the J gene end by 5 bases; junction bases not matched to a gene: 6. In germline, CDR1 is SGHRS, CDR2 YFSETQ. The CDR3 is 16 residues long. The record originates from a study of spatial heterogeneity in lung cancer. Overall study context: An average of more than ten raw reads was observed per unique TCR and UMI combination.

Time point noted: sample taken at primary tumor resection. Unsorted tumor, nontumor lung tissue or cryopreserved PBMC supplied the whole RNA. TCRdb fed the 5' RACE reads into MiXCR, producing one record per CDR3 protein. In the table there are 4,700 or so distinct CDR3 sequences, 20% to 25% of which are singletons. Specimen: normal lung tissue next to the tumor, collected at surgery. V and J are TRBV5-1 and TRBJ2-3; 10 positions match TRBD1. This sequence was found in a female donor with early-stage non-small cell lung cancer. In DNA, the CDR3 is TGCGCCAGCAGCTTGGTTGGTGACAGGGGGCGAGATACGCAGTATTTT. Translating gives CASSLVGDRGRDTQYF.